This TCR beta chain originates from a study of blood T cell repertoires in COVID-19. Using immunoSEQ multiplex PCR, the repertoire was profiled, and TCRdb retains in-frame clones only, with some absent. The sample holds 70,000 to 90,000 clones, about four fifths seen once. Trimming removed 0 bases at V and 6 bases at J, with 17 bases between. The CDR3 is 17 residues long. Germline loops: CDR1 KGHSH, CDR2 LQKENI. This clone occurred once. The rearrangement uses TRBV18 and TRBJ1-4, with D possibly matching TRBD1 (6 bases). This clonotype was obtained from a woman older than 75 with acute or convalescent COVID-19. The sequencing input was peripheral blood. CDR3 coding DNA: TGTGCCAGCTCACCACCGGGCAGGGGACAAGGGGATGAAAAACTGTTTTTT. This codes for CASSPPGRGQGDEKLFF.